The 8 T cell receptor beta chains below all came from one sample that was sequenced in a study of human T cells and chemical hapten exposure. Using its own MiXCR run on the RACE reads, TCRdb lists one record per CDR3 protein. The sample includes about 37,000 distinct CDR3 sequences, 5% to 7% of them seen just once. Time point specified: patch test 1, 2 weeks after DPC sensitization. As to treatment: therapeutic diphenylcyclopropenone sensitization with weekly scalp DPC. Total RNA was isolated from whole blood that had not been fractionated. Sample: whole blood, taken in connection with sensitization to the hapten diphenylcyclopropenone (DPC). All receptors come from a woman aged 30 to 39 with alopecia areata. Some clones in this sample may be carry-over from other donors' samples.

This clonotype showed up just a few times. The chain carries TRBV12-3 or TRBV12-4 and TRBJ2-3; D possibly corresponds to TRBD2 (6 bases). The CDR3 length is 14 residues. V was pared by 6 bases and J by 3 bases, with 13 bases between. As DNA, the CDR3 is TGTGCCAGCAGGTGGCGGGGAAGGACAGATACGCAGTATTTT. Its protein product is CASRWRGRTDTQYF.

This clonotype showed up just a few times. This rearrangement joins TRBV27 to TRBJ1-2, with a possible D match to TRBD1 (5 bases). The CDR3 has 13 amino acids. Germline values: CDR1 MNHEY, CDR2 SMNVEV (reference sequence). V gave up 6 bases and J gave up 4 bases, with 12 bases separating them. CDR3 in DNA: TGTGCCAGCAGGTCAGGGTACAGCTATGGCTACACCTTC. Translating gives CASRSGYSYGYTF.

This clonotype was seen repeatedly, ten times or more. V is TRBV6-6 and J is TRBJ1-2, with 9 bases lining up with TRBD1. CDR1 MNHNY and CDR2 SVGAGI come from the germline V gene (reference sequence). The CDR3 has 16 residues. V was clipped by 7 bases and J by 6 bases; unmatched bases: 15. CDR3 DNA sequence: TGTGCCAGCATACAAACCGACAGGGGGGCGGGGGATGGCTACACCTTC. Amino acid sequence: CASIQTDRGAGDGYTF.

In its sample, this clonotype was seen many times. The J gene is TRBJ2-5, the V gene TRBV30; the D gene could be TRBD1 or TRBD2 (5 bases each). The germline CDR1 and CDR2 sequences are GTSNPN and SVGIG (reference sequence). The V end was cut by 1 base, the J end by 7 bases, with 13 bases between. This CDR3 contains 13 residues. The CDR3 DNA reads as TGTGCCTGGAGTGCCGGGACCCAATGGACCCAGTACTTC. This encodes CAWSAGTQWTQYF.

This chain uses TRBV7-2 with TRBJ2-6; D not certain. The CDR3 has 13 residues. Trimming cost V 3 bases and J 4 bases, with 4 bases left between them. In germline, CDR1 is SGHTA, CDR2 FQGNSA. CDR3 sequence: CASSLLGANVLTF. CDR3 nucleotides: TGTGCCAGCAGCTTGTTGGGGGCCAACGTCCTGACTTTC.

Many counts were recorded for this clonotype. This chain joins TRBV7-2 and TRBJ1-4, with 12 nucleotides matching TRBD1. V dropped 4 bases and J dropped 11; count of bases not matched to a gene: 8. The germline V gene encodes CDR1 SGHTA and CDR2 FQGNSA. The CDR3 length is 15 residues. This CDR3 is CASSSQRGQGAKLFF. In nucleotides, the CDR3 is TGTGCCAGCAGCTCCCAAAGGGGACAGGGGGCGAAACTGTTTTTT.

This chain joins TRBV5-6 and TRBJ1-6; no clear D gene. The CDR3 runs to 12 residues. Trimming stripped 2 bases from V and 8 bases from J, with 5 bases between. Looked up from germline, CDR1 is SGHDT and CDR2 is YYEEEE. CDR3 nucleotide sequence: TGTGCCAGCAGCTTCTGGGATTCACCCCTCCACTTT. Translated: CASSFWDSPLHF.

J is TRBJ2-7 and V is TRBV2; D not resolved. The CDR3 has 11 amino acids. Trimming took off 4 bases at V and 4 bases at J, with 5 bases between the two ends. Germline V CDR1 and CDR2: SNHLY, FYNNEI. CDR3 bases: TGTGCCAGCAGTGGAAGTTACGAGCAGTACTTC. Translating gives CASSGSYEQYF.